A selection of T cell receptor beta chains follows, all from one sample in a study of cytomegalovirus exposure and HLA in healthy donors. TCRdb's copy holds only in-frame clones and misses some; the assay was immunoSEQ multiplex PCR. The data hold tens of thousands of clones, with 70% to 75% observed a single time. Sequencing was performed on PBMCs. The source of these receptors is a woman between 25 and 40 years old in good health and CMV-seropositive. Both conserved end residues are part of each CDR3. D genes are given only for firm matches. Clone sizes are given selectively: once, few, many, or a class where the clone is expanded.

clone size: few; V gene: TRBV29-1; D gene: NA; J gene: TRBJ2-7; CDR3 DNA: TGCAGCGCTGAGGACAACTACGAGCAGTACTTC; CDR3 protein: CSAEDNYEQYF
clone size: NA; V gene: TRBV6-1; D gene: TRBD1; J gene: TRBJ1-5; CDR3 DNA: TGTGCCAGCAGTGTTAACAGGGGTGAGCCCCAGCATTTT; CDR3 protein: CASSVNRGEPQHF
clone size: NA; V gene: TRBV11-3; D gene: TRBD1; J gene: TRBJ2-3; CDR3 DNA: TGTGCCAGCAGCACCCACAGGGGTGATACGCAGTATTTT; CDR3 protein: CASSTHRGDTQYF
clone size: NA; V gene: TRBV19; D gene: TRBD2; J gene: TRBJ2-1; CDR3 DNA: TGTGCCAGTCAAAGCGGGAGGGATTGGAATGAGCAGTTCTTC; CDR3 protein: CASQSGRDWNEQFF
clone size: once; V gene: TRBV4-1; D gene: TRBD2; J gene: TRBJ2-3; CDR3 DNA: TGCGCCAGCAGCCACGTCGGACTAGCGGGAAGAGATACGCAGTATTTT; CDR3 protein: CASSHVGLAGRDTQYF
clone size: once; V gene: TRBV6-1; D gene: TRBD2; J gene: TRBJ2-1; CDR3 DNA: TGTGCCAGCAGTGCGCTAGGACTAGACTTTGTCAATGAGCAGTTCTTC; CDR3 protein: CASSALGLDFVNEQFF
clone size: few; V gene: TRBV6-6; D gene: TRBD2; J gene: TRBJ2-7; CDR3 DNA: TGTGCCAGCAGCTCTAGCGGGGCCTCCTACGAGCAGTACTTC; CDR3 protein: CASSSSGASYEQYF
clone size: once; V gene: TRBV30; D gene: TRBD2; J gene: TRBJ2-1; CDR3 DNA: TGTGCCTGGAGTCAAATACAGGGACTAGCTTATTTCAATGAGCAGTTCTTC; CDR3 protein: CAWSQIQGLAYFNEQFF
clone size: NA; V gene: TRBV28; D gene: TRBD1; J gene: TRBJ2-7; CDR3 DNA: TGTGCCAGCACCACCCGGGACAGGTCGCCCTACGAGCAGTACTTC; CDR3 protein: CASTTRDRSPYEQYF
clone size: NA; V gene: TRBV30; D gene: NA; J gene: TRBJ1-3; CDR3 DNA: TGTGCCTATAAACAGGGTTATTCCGGAAACACCATATATTTT; CDR3 protein: CAYKQGYSGNTIYF
clone size: NA; V gene: TRBV11-2; D gene: NA; J gene: TRBJ2-7; CDR3 DNA: TGTGCCAGCAGCTGGCAGGGTCATAACGAGCAGTACTTC; CDR3 protein: CASSWQGHNEQYF
clone size: few; V gene: TRBV6-5; D gene: TRBD1; J gene: TRBJ2-7; CDR3 DNA: TGTGCCAGCAGTACGAGGGACAGGCCGTTCGAGCAGTACTTC; CDR3 protein: CASSTRDRPFEQYF
clone size: NA; V gene: TRBV7-2; D gene: NA; J gene: TRBJ1-5; CDR3 DNA: TGTGCCAGCAGCTTAAGGTATGGAGATCAGCCCCAGCATTTT; CDR3 protein: CASSLRYGDQPQHF
clone size: NA; V gene: TRBV28; D gene: NA; J gene: TRBJ1-1; CDR3 DNA: TGTGCCAGCAGTCCAGCGGAGGGGTACACTGAAGCTTTCTTT; CDR3 protein: CASSPAEGYTEAFF
clone size: NA; V gene: TRBV4-1; D gene: TRBD2; J gene: TRBJ2-7; CDR3 DNA: TGCGCCAGCAGCCAAGATAGCGGGAGATACTACGAGCAGTACTTC; CDR3 protein: CASSQDSGRYYEQYF
clone size: NA; V gene: TRBV4-3; D gene: TRBD2; J gene: TRBJ2-7; CDR3 DNA: TGCGCCAGCAGCAAAAGAGGACTAGCGGGAGTCCGGGTCTACGAGCAGTACTTC; CDR3 protein: CASSKRGLAGVRVYEQYF
clone size: NA; V gene: TRBV27; D gene: NA; J gene: TRBJ2-3; CDR3 DNA: TGTGCCAGCCTTAGTGCAGATACGCAGTATTTT; CDR3 protein: CASLSADTQYF
clone size: NA; V gene: TRBV2; D gene: NA; J gene: TRBJ2-1; CDR3 DNA: TGTGCCAGCATGCCAAAGCAATTGGTAGACAATGAGCAGTTCTTC; CDR3 protein: CASMPKQLVDNEQFF
clone size: NA; V gene: TRBV5-1; D gene: TRBD2; J gene: TRBJ2-7; CDR3 DNA: TGCGCCAGCAGCCCTAGCGGGATCTCCTACGAGCAGTACTTC; CDR3 protein: CASSPSGISYEQYF
clone size: NA; V gene: TRBV10-1; D gene: NA; J gene: TRBJ2-5; CDR3 DNA: TGCGCCAGCAGTGAGACCAGCGCCCAAGAGACCCAGTACTTC; CDR3 protein: CASSETSAQETQYF
clone size: NA; V gene: TRBV28; D gene: NA; J gene: TRBJ1-5; CDR3 DNA: TGTGCCAGCAGTTTAGGAGGCTTACATAGCAATCAGCCCCAGCATTTT; CDR3 protein: CASSLGGLHSNQPQHF
clone size: NA; V gene: TRBV25-1; D gene: NA; J gene: TRBJ1-2; CDR3 DNA: TGTGCCAGCAGTGATACCGACAGGAGGAACTATGGCTACACCTTC; CDR3 protein: CASSDTDRRNYGYTF
clone size: NA; V gene: TRBV30; D gene: NA; J gene: TRBJ2-3; CDR3 DNA: TGTGCCTGGAGTGTAGGGGGAGCGCGCACAGATACGCAGTATTTT; CDR3 protein: CAWSVGGARTDTQYF
clone size: NA; V gene: TRBV4-3; D gene: TRBD1; J gene: TRBJ2-2; CDR3 DNA: TGCGCCAGCAGCCAAGATCGGACAGGAACCAACACCGGGGAGCTGTTTTTT; CDR3 protein: CASSQDRTGTNTGELFF
clone size: NA; V gene: TRBV5-6; D gene: NA; J gene: TRBJ2-5; CDR3 DNA: TGTGCCAGCAGCTTATCCCCCCTTTCCCAAGAGACCCAGTACTTC; CDR3 protein: CASSLSPLSQETQYF
clone size: NA; V gene: TRBV29-1; D gene: NA; J gene: TRBJ1-1; CDR3 DNA: TGCAGCGTCACCACTCTCCGGGGGGATACTGAAGCTTTCTTT; CDR3 protein: CSVTTLRGDTEAFF
clone size: NA; V gene: TRBV2; D gene: NA; J gene: TRBJ1-2; CDR3 DNA: TGTGCCAGCAGGGTGGCCCTTAACTATGGCTACACCTTC; CDR3 protein: CASRVALNYGYTF
clone size: once; V gene: TRBV7-8; D gene: NA; J gene: TRBJ2-5; CDR3 DNA: TGTGCCAGCAGAAGGCGGTTTGAAGAGACCCAGTACTTC; CDR3 protein: CASRRRFEETQYF
clone size: NA; V gene: TRBV7-9; D gene: NA; J gene: TRBJ2-6; CDR3 DNA: TGTGCCAGCAGCTTTGGTGGTAGTCCTGGGGCCAACGTCCTGACTTTC; CDR3 protein: CASSFGGSPGANVLTF
clone size: NA; V gene: TRBV28; D gene: NA; J gene: TRBJ1-2; CDR3 DNA: TGTGCCAGCAGTGACAGGCTTGGCTACACCTTC; CDR3 protein: CASSDRLGYTF
clone size: NA; V gene: TRBV2; D gene: TRBD1; J gene: TRBJ1-2; CDR3 DNA: TGTGCCACCCGACAGGGTTGGGTATCGACCCCATATGGCTACACCTTC; CDR3 protein: CATRQGWVSTPYGYTF
clone size: few; V gene: TRBV19; D gene: NA; J gene: TRBJ1-5; CDR3 DNA: TGTGCCAGCCGCGCCACCCCCGGTAGCAATCAGCCCCAGCATTTT; CDR3 protein: CASRATPGSNQPQHF
clone size: NA; V gene: TRBV5-4; D gene: NA; J gene: TRBJ2-1; CDR3 DNA: TGTGCCAGCAGCTTGGCCGCTAGCAACCGTGAGCAGTTCTTC; CDR3 protein: CASSLAASNREQFF
clone size: NA; V gene: TRBV2; D gene: NA; J gene: TRBJ2-5; CDR3 DNA: TGTGCCAGCAGTGAAGCGGGGCGGAGCAGCCAAGAGACCCAGTACTTC; CDR3 protein: CASSEAGRSSQETQYF
clone size: few; V gene: TRBV7-2; D gene: TRBD1; J gene: TRBJ1-5; CDR3 DNA: TGTGCCAGCAGCTCTCGCCGGGACAGCCTCAATCAGCCCCAGCATTTT; CDR3 protein: CASSSRRDSLNQPQHF
clone size: NA; V gene: TRBV9; D gene: NA; J gene: TRBJ2-7; CDR3 DNA: TGTGCCAGCAGCGTAGGTTCTAGCCGCTACGAGCAGTACTTC; CDR3 protein: CASSVGSSRYEQYF
clone size: NA; V gene: TRBV28; D gene: NA; J gene: TRBJ2-3; CDR3 DNA: TGTGCCAGCAGCCCCCCCAGGGAGGTCACAGATACGCAGTATTTT; CDR3 protein: CASSPPREVTDTQYF
clone size: few; V gene: TRBV6-1; D gene: NA; J gene: TRBJ2-5; CDR3 DNA: TGTGCCTCCCTTGTTGGGGCTGGGTTGTGGACCCAGTACTTC; CDR3 protein: CASLVGAGLWTQYF
clone size: NA; V gene: TRBV5-1; D gene: NA; J gene: TRBJ1-2; CDR3 DNA: TGCGCCAGCAGCTTGGGAGAGAACTATGGCTACACCTTC; CDR3 protein: CASSLGENYGYTF
clone size: NA; V gene: TRBV4-2; D gene: TRBD2; J gene: TRBJ2-1; CDR3 DNA: TGTGCCAGCAGCCAAGTCCCGGGACTAGCGGGAGGGATAAGCTCCTACAATGAGCAGTTCTTC; CDR3 protein: CASSQVPGLAGGISSYNEQFF
clone size: NA; V gene: TRBV5-1; D gene: TRBD1; J gene: TRBJ2-5; CDR3 DNA: TGCGCCAGCAGCTTGGAACAGGGGGAGACCCAGTACTTC; CDR3 protein: CASSLEQGETQYF
clone size: NA; V gene: TRBV6-5; D gene: NA; J gene: TRBJ1-2; CDR3 DNA: TGTGCCAGCGGCAAGGAGGGACGTGGCTACACCTTC; CDR3 protein: CASGKEGRGYTF
clone size: NA; V gene: TRBV30; D gene: NA; J gene: TRBJ2-3; CDR3 DNA: TGTGCCTGGAGCGAGAGATATACGCAGTATTTT; CDR3 protein: CAWSERYTQYF
clone size: NA; V gene: TRBV2; D gene: NA; J gene: TRBJ2-7; CDR3 DNA: TGTGCCAGCAGGGTTATCGGTTCCTCCTACGAGCAGTACTTC; CDR3 protein: CASRVIGSSYEQYF
clone size: NA; V gene: TRBV1; D gene: NA; J gene: TRBJ2-1; CDR3 DNA: TGCACCAGCAGCCTAATAGGCGGAGGGATCTCCTACAATGAGCAGTTCTTC; CDR3 protein: CTSSLIGGGISYNEQFF
clone size: NA; V gene: TRBV9; D gene: NA; J gene: TRBJ1-1; CDR3 DNA: TGTGCCAGCAGCGATTGGGCAGGGAACACTGAAGCTTTCTTT; CDR3 protein: CASSDWAGNTEAFF
clone size: few; V gene: TRBV7-8; D gene: TRBD2; J gene: TRBJ2-7; CDR3 DNA: TGTGCCAGCAGCTTATTAGGGACTAGCCAAGAGCAGTACTTC; CDR3 protein: CASSLLGTSQEQYF
clone size: NA; V gene: TRBV6-4; D gene: TRBD2; J gene: TRBJ2-7; CDR3 DNA: TGTGCCAACCGGGCGCGGGAGGAGAAATACGAGCAGTACTTC; CDR3 protein: CANRAREEKYEQYF
clone size: NA; V gene: TRBV2; D gene: NA; J gene: TRBJ2-7; CDR3 DNA: TGTGCCTGTCAGTCGGGGGAACACTACGAGCAGTACTTC; CDR3 protein: CACQSGEHYEQYF
clone size: NA; V gene: TRBV4-1; D gene: NA; J gene: TRBJ2-7; CDR3 DNA: TGCGCCAGCAGCCAAGTTCCGTACGAGCAGTACTTC; CDR3 protein: CASSQVPYEQYF
clone size: NA; V gene: TRBV21-1; D gene: NA; J gene: TRBJ2-5; CDR3 DNA: TGTGCCAGCAGCAAGGAGGAGACCCAGTACTTC; CDR3 protein: CASSKEETQYF
clone size: NA; V gene: TRBV28; D gene: TRBD2; J gene: TRBJ2-7; CDR3 DNA: TGTGCCAGCAGTTTTGGCGGGAGCTCCTACGAGCAGTACTTC; CDR3 protein: CASSFGGSSYEQYF
clone size: NA; V gene: TRBV15; D gene: NA; J gene: TRBJ2-7; CDR3 DNA: TGTGCCACCAGCAGAGACTGGATCGCGGTGGCTAGCTCCTACGAGCAGTACTTC; CDR3 protein: CATSRDWIAVASSYEQYF
clone size: NA; V gene: TRBV6-5; D gene: NA; J gene: TRBJ1-5; CDR3 DNA: TGTGCCAGCAGTTACCTAGGTCAGCCCCAGCATTTT; CDR3 protein: CASSYLGQPQHF
clone size: NA; V gene: TRBV28; D gene: TRBD1; J gene: TRBJ1-2; CDR3 DNA: TGTGCCAACAGCGGGACAGCGACGATTGGCTACACCTTC; CDR3 protein: CANSGTATIGYTF